Each of the 26 T cell receptor beta chains below was sequenced from the same sample in a study of Graves' ophthalmopathy and Graves' hyperthyroidism. Investigators amplified TCR beta CDR3 regions from RNA transcripts. In the first round, RT-PCR was carried out with HTBI primers, and a multiplex PCR formed the second round. Each CDR3 protein is one row after TCRdb ran MiXCR on the multiplex PCR reads. Of about 410,000 distinct CDR3 sequences in the sample, about 16% were seen once. Specimen: peripheral blood. These receptors all stem from a woman aged 18 to 35 with Graves' ophthalmopathy.

This clonotype was seen many times. The germline gene is not matched at one end of the junction; a read error may be the cause. This chain uses TRBV6-1 with TRBJ1-2, with a possible D match to TRBD1 (5 bases). The CDR3 spans 13 residues. Germline assignment: CDR1 MNHNS and CDR2 SASEGT. The CDR3 sequence: CASSEDSDYGYTF. Here the CDR3 DNA reads TGTGCCAGCAGCGAAGACAGCGACTATGGCTACACCTTC.

The chain combines TRBV6-2 or TRBV6-3 with TRBJ1-5, with 9 bases aligning to TRBD1. V lost 10 bases to trimming and J lost 7 bases; unmatched junction nucleotides: 11. Per germline, CDR1 MNHEY and CDR2 SVGEGT. The CDR3 runs 14 residues. The CDR3 is CATRTGGKGQPQHF. The CDR3 coding sequence is TGTGCCACCCGTACAGGGGGCAAAGGACAGCCCCAGCATTTT.

This clonotype was recorded many times. This rearrangement joins TRBV11-2 to TRBJ2-2; possibly TRBD2 for D (5 bases). CDR1 and CDR2 from the germline V gene are SGHAT and FQNNGV. This CDR3 comprises 16 residues. Trimming stripped 6 bases from V and 0 bases from J, with 14 bases between. CDR3 sequence (DNA): TGTGCCAGCAGGAATGGACTGCCGGCGAACACCGGGGAGCTGTTTTTT. Encoded protein: CASRNGLPANTGELFF.

The sample holds many counts of this clonotype. This chain connects TRBV20-1 to TRBJ2-2; 11 positions match TRBD2. The trim removed 0 bases at V and 3 bases at J, leaving 9 bases unmatched. This CDR3 region has 18 residues. Germline loops: CDR1 DFQATT, CDR2 SNEGSKA (reference sequence). The CDR3 sequence: CSARDMNSGRADTGELFF. The CDR3 DNA sequence: TGCAGTGCTAGAGATATGAATAGCGGGAGGGCCGACACCGGGGAGCTGTTTTTT.

The rearrangement uses TRBV7-3 and TRBJ1-6; 12 bases are shared with TRBD1. The V and J ends lost 6 bases and 15 bases, in that order; junction bases with no gene match: 15. The germline V gene encodes CDR1 SGHTA and CDR2 FQGTGA. This CDR3 has 16 amino acids. CDR3 nucleotides: TGTGCCAGCAGGACCTGGGACAGGGGGCAATACGTGCACCTCCACTTT. Its protein product is CASRTWDRGQYVHLHF.

This clonotype was counted many times. One end of the junction fails to match germline, which may point to a read error. The chain joins TRBV11-1 to TRBJ2-7, with 7 bases identical to TRBD1. The CDR3 sequence is 13 residues long. From germline, CDR1 is SGHAT and CDR2 FQDESV (reference sequence). For the CDR3, the DNA is TGTGCCAGCAGCTTTACAGGGGCCCACGAGCAGTGCTTC. Translation: CASSFTGAHEQCF. The whole variable domain, filled in from reference TRBV11-1 and TRBJ2-7, reads EAEVAQSPRYKITEKSQAVAFWCDPISGHATLYWYRQILGQGPELLVQFQDESVVDDSQLPKDRFSAERLKGVDSTLKIQPAELGDSAMYLCASSFTGAHEQCFGPGTRLTVT.

The V gene is TRBV6-2 or TRBV6-3, the J gene TRBJ2-4, with TRBD1 matching over 10 bases. In germline, CDR1 is MNHEY, CDR2 SVGEGT. The V gene end was trimmed by 2 bases and the J gene end by 5 bases; junction bases not matched to a gene: 6. The CDR3 covers 16 residues. The CDR3 region is CASSYPTGGAENIQYF. The CDR3 DNA sequence: TGTGCCAGCAGTTACCCGACAGGGGGCGCCGAAAACATTCAGTACTTC.

This clonotype was recorded many times. The J gene is TRBJ2-7, the V gene TRBV27; the match to TRBD1 covers 7 bases. Germline V gene lookup returns CDR1 MNHEY and CDR2 SMNVEV (reference sequence). The CDR3 has 15 amino acids. Trimming cost V 6 bases and J 0 bases; bases outside gene matches: 8. The CDR3 DNA is TGTGCCAGCAGCCCAGGACAGGCTCCCTCCTACGAGCAGTACTTC. Encoded protein: CASSPGQAPSYEQYF.

This clonotype was recorded at least ten times. This chain connects TRBV3-1 to TRBJ1-2; a weak D match, TRBD1 (5 bases). V was shortened by 0 bases and J by 8 bases, with 16 bases between the two germline ends. The germline gives CDR1 LGHDT, CDR2 YNNKEL (reference sequence). This CDR3 has 15 residues. The CDR3 reads CASSQDVAGNRGYTF. CDR3 nucleotides: TGTGCCAGCAGCCAAGATGTGGCGGGGAACAGGGGCTACACCTTC.

At least ten counts were recorded for this clonotype. V and J are TRBV27 and TRBJ2-2; 8 bases map to TRBD1. This CDR3 has 15 residues. Losses at the gene ends were 6 bases for V and 0 bases for J; bases not matched to a gene: 3. Germline assignment: CDR1 MNHEY and CDR2 SMNVEV (reference sequence). The CDR3 region has the DNA TGTGCCAGCAGCCCGGACAGGGCGAACACCGGGGAGCTGTTTTTT. This codes for CASSPDRANTGELFF.

The genes are TRBV11-2 and TRBJ1-1; 8 nucleotides match TRBD1. In germline, CDR1 is SGHAT, CDR2 FQNNGV. CDR3 length: 13 amino acids. V lost 2 bases and J lost 8; bases outside the gene matches: 4. The CDR3 DNA reads as TGTGCCAGCAGCTTAACCCGGGACAGGGAAGCTTTCTTT. It is translated as CASSLTRDREAFF.

Ten or more counts support this clonotype. V is TRBV28 and J is TRBJ2-7; 8 bases fit TRBD1. In germline, CDR1 is MDHEN, CDR2 SYDVKM. The CDR3 runs to 14 residues. V trimming: 6 bases; J trimming: 4 bases; junction bases outside the gene matches: 8. CDR3 in amino acids: CASRRDRFGYEQYF. The DNA of the CDR3 is TGTGCCAGCAGACGGGACAGGTTCGGATACGAGCAGTACTTC.

In this sample, this clonotype turned up many times. CDR3 DNA sequence: TGTGCCAGCAGTCCCAGGGGCAGCAATCAGCCCCAGCATTTT. Its protein is CASSPRGSNQPQHF. The gene calls are TRBV28 and TRBJ1-5, with D possibly TRBD1 on 6 matching bases. Trimming took 5 bases from V and 1 from J, leaving 9 bases between them. There are 14 residues in the CDR3. Germline V gene sequence: CDR1 MDHEN, CDR2 SYDVKM.

This clonotype was detected many times. The chain couples TRBV7-2 to TRBJ1-5; D unresolved. The CDR3 loop spans 15 amino acids. Germline CDR1 is SGHTA and CDR2 is FQGNSA. Deletions cut 4 bases from V and 2 bases from J, with 12 bases between. CDR3 DNA sequence: TGTGCCAGCAGCTCAGGCCAGAGTGGCAATCAGCCCCAGCATTTT. Its translation is CASSSGQSGNQPQHF.

The sample holds many counts of this clonotype. This chain connects TRBV10-3 to TRBJ2-7; possibly TRBD1 or TRBD2 for D (6 bases each). The germline gives CDR1 ENHRY, CDR2 SYGVKD. Between the trimmed V and J ends, which lost 11 bases and 0 bases, there was a span of 11 bases. The CDR3 extends over 12 amino acids. The CDR3: CAGGPSSYEQYF. The CDR3 DNA sequence: TGTGCCGGGGGGCCGAGCTCCTACGAGCAGTACTTC.

This clonotype was picked up many times. The V and J genes are TRBV7-6 and TRBJ2-7; 8 bases line up with TRBD2. Germline V gene lookup returns CDR1 SGHVS and CDR2 FNYEAQ. J was trimmed by 5 bases and V by 4 bases; bases with no gene match: 7. This CDR3 comprises 14 residues. The chain's CDR3 is CASSSAGGKDEQYF. CDR3 DNA: TGTGCCAGCAGCTCTGCGGGGGGAAAGGACGAGCAGTACTTC.

This clonotype was counted at least ten times. The chain is built from TRBV7-2 and TRBJ1-2, with no clear D. V lost 2 bases and J lost 5, with 9 bases in between. The CDR3 extends over 13 amino acids. In germline, CDR1 is SGHTA, CDR2 FQGNSA. As DNA, the CDR3 is TGTGCCAGCAGCTTAAATTCGGGGTATGGCTACACCTTC. The encoded protein is CASSLNSGYGYTF.

The table lists this clonotype with many counts. This sequence joins TRBV20-1 and TRBJ2-7; TRBD1 is a possible D gene (6 bases). The germline CDR1 and CDR2 sequences are DFQATT and SNEGSKA (reference sequence). V shed 6 bases and J shed 6 bases, with 18 bases lying between them. CDR3 length: 13 amino acids. The CDR3: CSAIRGSAPEQYF. The CDR3 DNA reads as TGCAGTGCGATCAGGGGAAGCGCTCCCGAGCAGTACTTC.

The table lists this clonotype with many counts. The V gene is TRBV7-8, the J gene TRBJ2-5; D may correspond to TRBD1 or TRBD2 (5 bases each). V lost 1 base, J lost 5 bases, and 17 bases lay in between. The CDR3 contains 16 residues. Germline lookup yields CDR1 SGHVS and CDR2 FQNEAQ. The CDR3 here is CASSLGITRGRETQYF. In DNA form, the CDR3 reads TGTGCCAGCAGCTTAGGCATCACTAGGGGAAGGGAGACCCAGTACTTC. The variable domain in full, completed from reference TRBV7-8 and TRBJ2-5, reads GAGVSQSPRYKVAKRGQDVALRCDPISGHVSLFWYQQALGQGPEFLTYFQNEAQLDKSGLPSDRFFAERPEGSVSTLKIQRTQQEDSAVYLCASSLGITRGRETQYFGPGTRLLVL.

This clonotype was recorded at least ten times. The chain links TRBV28 to TRBJ2-7; 13 positions agree with TRBD2. V trimming: 5 bases; J trimming: 2 bases; junction bases outside the gene matches: 6. Germline V gives CDR1 MDHEN, CDR2 SYDVKM. This CDR3 has 16 residues. The CDR3 here is CASSPTGLAGTYEQYF. DNA for the CDR3: TGTGCCAGCAGTCCAACGGGACTAGCGGGAACCTACGAGCAGTACTTC.

This clonotype was counted at least ten times. The chain carries TRBV28 and TRBJ2-5, with TRBD1 matching 10 bases. The ends lost 4 bases at V and 2 bases at J; junction bases unmatched: 13. The CDR3 totals 18 residues. Germline values: CDR1 MDHEN, CDR2 SYDVKM. The CDR3 is CASSSLVSGQGGQETQYF. The CDR3 DNA reads TGTGCCAGCAGTTCGCTAGTATCTGGACAGGGGGGGCAAGAGACCCAGTACTTC.

J is TRBJ1-2 and V is TRBV2; 7 bases align to TRBD1. With V trimmed by 6 bases and J by 5 bases, 9 bases remained unmatched. The CDR3 runs 14 residues. CDR1 and CDR2 (germline): SNHLY, FYNNEI. CDR3 in amino acids: CASSPGGGMYGYTF. The DNA for the CDR3 is TGTGCCAGCAGCCCAGGAGGGGGCATGTATGGCTACACCTTC.

This clonotype was recorded at least ten times. CDR3 amino acids: CASRSGYNEQFF. The CDR3 DNA is TGTGCCAGCAGAAGCGGATACAATGAGCAGTTCTTC. The chain couples TRBV12-3 or TRBV12-4 to TRBJ2-1, with D perhaps TRBD2 (5 bases). V lost 6 bases and J 4 bases, leaving 7 bases between the germline ends. This CDR3 has 12 amino acids.

This clonotype was observed many times. The J gene is TRBJ1-2, the V gene TRBV15; 8 positions match TRBD1. The germline CDR1 and CDR2 sequences are LNHNV and YYDKDF (reference sequence). V lost 4 bases and J lost 8; bases outside the gene matches: 9. This CDR3 is 14 amino acids long. CDR3 sequence: CATSIAGGLNGYTF. The DNA of the CDR3 is TGTGCCACCAGCATTGCAGGGGGCTTGAACGGCTACACCTTC.

This clonotype was seen many times. This chain connects TRBV5-1 to TRBJ1-1; D call uncertain. The V end was cut by 5 bases, the J end by 2 bases, with 10 bases between. The CDR3 totals 13 residues. Germline assignment: CDR1 SGHRS and CDR2 YFSETQ. The CDR3 here is CASRISGNTEAFF. Here the CDR3 DNA reads TGCGCCAGCAGGATATCGGGTAACACTGAAGCTTTCTTT.

The chain joins TRBV6-2 or TRBV6-3 to TRBJ1-5; D call uncertain. The CDR3 has 15 residues. Trimming pared 2 bases from V and 0 bases from J, leaving 8 bases between. Looked up from germline, CDR1 is MNHEY and CDR2 is SVGEGT. CDR3 DNA sequence: TGTGCCAGCAGTTACAGGGCGAGTAGCAATCAGCCCCAGCATTTT. Its protein product is CASSYRASSNQPQHF.